This is a list of T cell receptor beta chains from one sample in a study of T cells after yellow fever vaccination. One entry per CDR3 protein results from TCRdb running MiXCR on the 5' RACE reads. The sample lists under 400,000 distinct CDR3 sequences, approximately 10% occurring once. The sample consisted of PBMCs, taken on the day of the first yellow fever vaccination. These receptor sequences come from a man between 18 and 35 years old who received the YFV17D yellow fever vaccine. Each CDR3 is given with its conserved first and last residue. The D gene is left open where the match is weak. For some rows the clone size is stated as once, few or many, or as a class when expanded; others skip it.

v_gene,d_gene,j_gene,abundance,CDR3aa,CDR3nt
TRBV3-1,-,TRBJ1-3,-,CASSQDGGYGNTIYF,TGTGCCAGCAGCCAAGATGGTGGTTACGGAAACACCATATATTTT
TRBV5-1,TRBD1,TRBJ1-1,few,CASSGDSSNTEAFF,TGCGCCAGCAGCGGGGACAGTTCGAACACTGAAGCTTTCTTT
TRBV4-1,-,TRBJ1-4,few,CASSQDGRENEKLFF,TGCGCCAGCAGCCAAGACGGCAGGGAGAATGAAAAACTGTTTTTT
TRBV4-3,-,TRBJ1-6,few,CASSQVLLGDSPLHF,TGCGCCAGCAGCCAAGTCCTACTCGGGGATTCACCCCTCCACTTT
TRBV21-1,-,TRBJ2-2,few,CASSTYSKLNTGELFF,TGTGCCAGCAGCACATACTCCAAACTAAACACCGGGGAGCTGTTTTTT
TRBV5-4,TRBD1,TRBJ1-2,-,CASSPRQGARGYTF,TGTGCCAGCAGCCCAAGGCAGGGGGCGAGGGGCTACACCTTC
TRBV7-9,-,TRBJ2-3,few,CASSPRTLDHTQYF,TGTGCCAGCAGCCCTCGGACCCTTGATCATACGCAGTATTTT
TRBV12-3/TRBV12-4,-,TRBJ1-6,few,CASSLGYPRPLHF,TGTGCCAGCAGTTTAGGGTACCCTCGACCCCTCCACTTT
TRBV11-2,-,TRBJ1-4,few,CASSSSATNEKLFF,TGTGCCAGCAGCTCCTCCGCAACTAATGAAAAACTGTTTTTT
TRBV14,-,TRBJ2-3,-,CASSQPVFTDTQYF,TGTGCCAGCAGCCAACCGGTCTTCACAGATACGCAGTATTTT
TRBV7-2,-,TRBJ2-5,few,CASSLGGNAETQYF,TGTGCCAGCAGCTTAGGAGGGAATGCGGAGACCCAGTACTTC
TRBV4-1,-,TRBJ2-3,-,CASSQPADTQYF,TGCGCCAGCAGCCAACCCGCAGATACGCAGTATTTT
TRBV12-3/TRBV12-4,-,TRBJ2-5,-,CASTPSQETQYF,TGTGCCAGCACGCCCAGCCAAGAGACCCAGTACTTC
TRBV7-2,TRBD1,TRBJ1-2,-,CASSLGTGLIAYGYTF,TGTGCCAGCAGCTTGGGGACAGGGTTGATAGCCTATGGCTACACCTTC
TRBV6-5,-,TRBJ2-5,few,CASSYDRFRQETQYF,TGTGCCAGCAGTTACGATCGCTTTCGCCAAGAGACCCAGTACTTC
TRBV20-1,-,TRBJ1-2,-,CSATNYGYTF,TGCAGTGCCACGAACTATGGCTACACCTTC
TRBV12-3/TRBV12-4,TRBD1,TRBJ2-7,-,CASGWTGMNWYF,TGTGCCAGCGGGTGGACAGGGATGAATTGGTACTTC
TRBV12-3/TRBV12-4,-,TRBJ1-1,many,CASSPLGGIEAFF,TGTGCCAGCAGTCCCCTCGGGGGTATTGAAGCTTTCTTT
TRBV20-1,-,TRBJ1-1,many,CSAQQGNTEAFF,TGCAGTGCTCAACAGGGTAACACTGAAGCTTTCTTT
TRBV29-1,TRBD1,TRBJ2-5,many,CSARTGWGETQYF,TGCAGCGCCCGGACAGGGTGGGGAGAGACCCAGTACTTC
TRBV4-3,-,TRBJ1-2,many,CASSQDSGAPSGYTF,TGCGCCAGCAGCCAAGATTCGGGGGCTCCCTCGGGCTACACCTTC
TRBV15,-,TRBJ1-1,few,CATSYRAENTEAFF,TGTGCCACCAGCTACCGGGCGGAGAACACTGAAGCTTTCTTT
TRBV18,-,TRBJ2-3,few,CASSPVLSTDTQYF,TGTGCCAGCTCACCCGTCCTGTCCACAGATACGCAGTATTTT
TRBV20-1,-,TRBJ2-7,many,CSARDDLEGKGYEQYF,TGCAGTGCTAGAGATGATTTGGAAGGGAAGGGCTACGAGCAGTACTTC
TRBV12-3/TRBV12-4,TRBD2,TRBJ2-5,-,CASSLLSGGYQETQYF,TGTGCCAGCAGTTTACTCAGCGGGGGGTATCAAGAGACCCAGTACTTC
TRBV7-2,TRBD1,TRBJ1-2,-,CASSPQGGTNYGYTF,TGTGCCAGCAGCCCCCAGGGGGGGACTAACTATGGCTACACCTTC
TRBV11-1,-,TRBJ2-1,-,CASSPTGGGALREQFF,TGTGCCAGCAGCCCAACTGGAGGGGGGGCCCTCAGGGAGCAGTTCTTC
TRBV27,-,TRBJ2-3,-,CASSVPPNTDAQYF,TGTGCCAGCAGCGTTCCTCCCAACACAGATGCGCAGTATTTT
TRBV7-9,TRBD1,TRBJ2-1,-,CASSSRQGWDEQFF,TGTGCCAGCAGCTCAAGACAGGGTTGGGATGAGCAGTTCTTC
TRBV4-1,-,TRBJ2-1,once,CASSQEGGPSYNEQFF,TGCGCCAGCAGCCAAGAGGGCGGCCCATCCTACAATGAGCAGTTCTTC
TRBV12-3/TRBV12-4,-,TRBJ2-5,-,CASCTSGETQYF,TGTGCCAGCTGTACTTCGGGAGAGACCCAGTACTTC
TRBV19,-,TRBJ2-5,few,CASSEQGPGGTQYF,TGTGCCAGTAGTGAACAGGGTCCCGGCGGGACCCAGTACTTC